Following are 10 T cell receptor beta chains from one sample sequenced in a study of T cell responses to AZD1222 COVID-19 vaccine. Assay used: immunoSEQ multiplex PCR; TCRdb lists only in-frame clones, some missing. The sample has 170,000 or so clones, 75% to 95% seen once. The specimen was peripheral blood, collected on day 0 of AZD1222 vaccination. The receptor source for this set is an adult in good health.

The chain is built from TRBV7-9 and TRBJ2-3; D not resolved. The V end was cut by 1 base, the J end by 10 bases, with 6 bases between. The CDR3 runs to 11 residues. Germline V gives CDR1 SEHNR, CDR2 FQNEAQ (reference sequence). The CDR3 here is CASSLVGSQYF. The CDR3 DNA is TGTGCCAGCAGCTTAGTGGGTTCGCAGTATTTT.

The rearrangement joins TRBV9 to TRBJ2-1; D is unresolved. Germline V gene data show CDR1 as SGDLS and CDR2 as YYNGEE. The germline V and J ends were trimmed by 1 base and 8 bases, with 10 bases remaining between them. The CDR3 covers 13 residues. CDR3 in amino acids: CASSVSGRDEQFF. The CDR3 DNA is TGTGCCAGCAGCGTAAGTGGGCGCGATGAGCAGTTCTTC.

The chain links TRBV9 to TRBJ2-7; the match to TRBD1 covers 8 bases. Trimming at V came to 4 bases and at J to 2 bases, leaving 8 bases not matched to a gene. This CDR3 spans 15 amino acids. CDR1 is SGDLS, CDR2 YYNGEE, per germline. CDR3 DNA: TGTGCCAGCAGCTCAGACAGGGGCCTGACCTACGAGCAGTACTTC. Its protein is CASSSDRGLTYEQYF.

This chain connects TRBV7-3 to TRBJ2-2; 8 bases are a match to TRBD1. CDR3 length: 14 amino acids. J gave up 8 bases and V 5 bases, and 7 bases lay outside the gene matches. Germline loops: CDR1 SGHTA, CDR2 FQGTGA. The CDR3 DNA reads TGTGCCAGCAGCCAGGGGGCAGGGGAAGGGGAGCTGTTTTTT. Encoded protein: CASSQGAGEGELFF. Looking up the rest from reference TRBV7-3 and TRBJ2-2 gives the full variable domain: GAGVSQTPSNKVTEKGKYVELRCDPISGHTALYWYRQSLGQGPEFLIYFQGTGAADDSGLPNDRFFAVRPEGSVSTLKIQRTERGDSAVYLCASSQGAGEGELFFGEGSRLTVL.

This clone was counted once. This chain connects TRBV9 to TRBJ2-3; D is unclear. Deletions cut 3 bases from V and 9 bases from J, with 17 bases between. This CDR3 comprises 14 residues. The germline CDR1 and CDR2 sequences are SGDLS and YYNGEE. CDR3 nucleotides: TGTGCCAGCAGCGAAAGGACCGGATGGAACACGCAGTATTTT. Its protein product is CASSERTGWNTQYF. Supplemented by reference TRBV9 and TRBJ2-3, the full variable domain reads DSGVTQTPKHLITATGQRVTLRCSPRSGDLSVYWYQQSLDQGLQFLIQYYNGEERAKGNILERFSAQQFPDLHSELNLSSLELGDSALYFCASSERTGWNTQYFGPGTRLTVL.

The rearrangement uses TRBV6-5 and TRBJ2-7; no clear D. This CDR3 has 13 amino acids. Germline CDR1 reads MNHEY; CDR2 reads SVGAGI. With 6 bases removed from V and 0 bases from J, the gap between germline ends came to 9 bases. CDR3 residues: CASSSVSSYEQYF. The CDR3 DNA reads as TGTGCCAGCAGCTCCGTTAGCTCCTACGAGCAGTACTTC.

The chain carries TRBV19 and TRBJ1-3; D might be TRBD1 (5 bases). CDR1 is LNHDA and CDR2 is SQIVND in the germline V gene (reference sequence). The CDR3 contains 14 residues. V gave up 3 bases and J gave up 2 bases, with 8 bases separating them. The CDR3 is CASSISGTGNTIYF. The CDR3 DNA reads TGTGCCAGTAGTATCTCAGGGACTGGAAACACCATATATTTT.

The V call is TRBV6-5, the J call TRBJ1-1; 7 nucleotides align to TRBD1. Germline assignment: CDR1 MNHEY and CDR2 SVGAGI. V shed 2 bases and J 6 bases; nucleotides not matched to a gene: 9. The CDR3 spans 15 residues. Here the CDR3 DNA reads TGTGCCAGCAGTTACCTGGGCCAGGGGGTCGCTGAAGCTTTCTTT. This codes for CASSYLGQGVAEAFF.

This clone was seen only a few times. The chain is built from TRBV3-1 (or the pseudogene TRBV3-2) and TRBJ2-7; the match to TRBD2 covers 7 bases. The CDR3 contains 17 residues. Unmatched junction bases numbered 12, after V lost 4 bases and J lost 0 bases. CDR1 and CDR2 from the germline V gene are LGHDT and YNNKEL (reference sequence). CDR3 loop: CASSRGFGGSNSYEQYF. The DNA of the CDR3 is TGTGCCAGCAGCCGAGGCTTCGGCGGGAGCAACTCCTACGAGCAGTACTTC.

The chain uses TRBV19 and TRBJ1-3; D call uncertain. Germline V gene sequence: CDR1 LNHDA, CDR2 SQIVND (reference sequence). The CDR3 sequence is 13 residues long. V was cut by 6 bases and J by 8 bases, with 14 bases left in between. CDR3 bases: TGTGCCAGTAGGGATCCCTGGCTTTACACCATATATTTT. Protein: CASRDPWLYTIYF.